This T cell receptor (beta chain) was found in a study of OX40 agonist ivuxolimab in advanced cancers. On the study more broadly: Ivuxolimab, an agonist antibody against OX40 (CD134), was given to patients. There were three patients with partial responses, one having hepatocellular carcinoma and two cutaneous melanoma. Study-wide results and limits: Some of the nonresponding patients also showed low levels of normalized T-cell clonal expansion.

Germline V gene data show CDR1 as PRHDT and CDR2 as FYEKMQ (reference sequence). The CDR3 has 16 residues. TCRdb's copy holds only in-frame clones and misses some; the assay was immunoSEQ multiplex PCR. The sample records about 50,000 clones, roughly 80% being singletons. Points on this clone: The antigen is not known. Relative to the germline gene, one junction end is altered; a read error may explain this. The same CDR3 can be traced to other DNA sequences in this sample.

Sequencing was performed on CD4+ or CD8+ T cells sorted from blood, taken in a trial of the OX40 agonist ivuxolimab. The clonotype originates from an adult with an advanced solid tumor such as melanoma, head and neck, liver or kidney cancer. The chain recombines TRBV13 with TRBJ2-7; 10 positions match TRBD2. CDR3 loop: CASSLVVSGGLAEQYF. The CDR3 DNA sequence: TGTGCTAGCAGCTTAGTGGTTAGCGGGGGGCTAGCCGAGCAGTACTTC.